This T cell receptor beta chain emerged from a study of blood T cell repertoires in COVID-19. Across the study: Some COVID-19 samples were acute and others convalescent; all came from the United States, Italy and Spain. Sources were T cells, B-cell-depleted T cells, or PBMCs; the material itself was cDNA or gDNA.

V gave up 9 bases and J gave up 4 bases, with 16 bases separating them. In germline, CDR1 is LNHNV, CDR2 YYDKDF (reference sequence). The CDR3 consists of 14 residues. Per the authors' pipeline: Amplification of reference gene primers was used by the study to estimate nucleated cell counts. Sequenced by immunoSEQ multiplex PCR; TCRdb stores in-frame clones only, minus some. For V, J and clone size, that table is used; D and trimming come from the DNA. The sample includes fewer than 350,000 clones, roughly 87% of them seen just once. Sequencing was performed on peripheral blood. J is TRBJ1-5 and V is TRBV15, with D uncertain. This TCR was recovered from a woman aged 55-70 years with COVID-19, enrolled during active disease. In nucleotides, the CDR3 is TGTGCCACAAAAGCAGGTGGGCTTAATCAGCCCCAGCATTTT. Translation: CATKAGGLNQPQHF.